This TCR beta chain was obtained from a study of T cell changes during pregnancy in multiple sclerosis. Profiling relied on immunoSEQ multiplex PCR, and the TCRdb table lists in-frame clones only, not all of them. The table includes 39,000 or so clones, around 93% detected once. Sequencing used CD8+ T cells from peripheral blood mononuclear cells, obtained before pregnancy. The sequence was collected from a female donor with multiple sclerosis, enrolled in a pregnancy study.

The CDR3 loop is CASRTRQSQETQYF. In nucleotides, the CDR3 is TGTGCCAGCAGGACGAGACAGAGTCAAGAGACCCAGTACTTC. The chain joins TRBV27 to TRBJ2-5, with D maybe TRBD1 (5 bases). The CDR3 is 14 residues long. V lost 6 bases, J lost 2 bases, and 13 bases lay in between. CDR1 and CDR2 from the germline V gene are MNHEY and SMNVEV (reference sequence).